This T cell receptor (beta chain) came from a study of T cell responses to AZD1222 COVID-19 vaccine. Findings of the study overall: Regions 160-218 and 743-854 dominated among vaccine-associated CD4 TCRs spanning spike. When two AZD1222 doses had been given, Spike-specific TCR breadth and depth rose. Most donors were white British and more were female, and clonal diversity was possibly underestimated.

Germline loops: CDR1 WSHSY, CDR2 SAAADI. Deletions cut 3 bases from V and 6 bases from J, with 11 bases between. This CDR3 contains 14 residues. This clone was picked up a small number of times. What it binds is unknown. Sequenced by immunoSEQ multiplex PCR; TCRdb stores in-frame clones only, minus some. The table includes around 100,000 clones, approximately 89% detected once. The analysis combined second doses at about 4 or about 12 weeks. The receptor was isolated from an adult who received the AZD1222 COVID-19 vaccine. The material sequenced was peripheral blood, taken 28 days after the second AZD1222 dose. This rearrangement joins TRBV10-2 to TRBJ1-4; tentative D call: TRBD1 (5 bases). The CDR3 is CASSDGQGDEKLFF. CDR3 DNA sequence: TGCGCCAGCAGTGACGGGCAGGGAGATGAAAAACTGTTTTTT.